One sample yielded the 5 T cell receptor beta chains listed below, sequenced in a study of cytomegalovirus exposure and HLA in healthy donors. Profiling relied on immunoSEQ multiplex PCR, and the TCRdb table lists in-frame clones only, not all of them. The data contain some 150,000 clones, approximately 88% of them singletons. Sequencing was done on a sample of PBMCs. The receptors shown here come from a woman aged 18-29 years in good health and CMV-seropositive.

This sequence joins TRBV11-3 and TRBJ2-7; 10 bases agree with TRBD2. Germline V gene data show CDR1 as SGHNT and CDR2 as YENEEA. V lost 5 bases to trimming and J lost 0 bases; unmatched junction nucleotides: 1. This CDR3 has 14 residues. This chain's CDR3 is CASSRTSGSYEQYF. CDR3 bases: TGTGCCAGCAGCCGGACTAGCGGCTCCTACGAGCAGTACTTC.

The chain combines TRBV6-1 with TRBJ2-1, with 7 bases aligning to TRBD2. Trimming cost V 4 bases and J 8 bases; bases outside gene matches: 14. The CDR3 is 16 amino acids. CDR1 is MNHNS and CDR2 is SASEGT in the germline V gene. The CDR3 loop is CASSARTSHISYEQFF. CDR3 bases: TGTGCCAGCAGTGCCAGGACTAGTCATATTTCCTATGAGCAGTTCTTC.

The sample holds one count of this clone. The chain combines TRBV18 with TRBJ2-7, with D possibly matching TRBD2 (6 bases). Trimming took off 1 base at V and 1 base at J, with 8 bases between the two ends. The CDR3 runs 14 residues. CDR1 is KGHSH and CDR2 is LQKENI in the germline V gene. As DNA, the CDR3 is TGTGCCAGCTCACCACAGCGGGCTTCCTACGAGCAGTACTTC. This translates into CASSPQRASYEQYF.

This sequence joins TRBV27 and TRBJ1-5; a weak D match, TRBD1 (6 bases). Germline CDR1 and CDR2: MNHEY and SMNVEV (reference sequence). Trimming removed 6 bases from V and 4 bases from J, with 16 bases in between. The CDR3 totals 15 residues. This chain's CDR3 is CASSPRDMRNQPQHF. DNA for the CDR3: TGTGCCAGCAGCCCCCGGGACATGAGGAATCAGCCCCAGCATTTT.

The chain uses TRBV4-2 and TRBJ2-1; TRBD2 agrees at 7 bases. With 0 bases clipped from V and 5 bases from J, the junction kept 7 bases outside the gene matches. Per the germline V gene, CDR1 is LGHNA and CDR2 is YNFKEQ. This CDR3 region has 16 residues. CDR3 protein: CASSQDKASGDNEQFF. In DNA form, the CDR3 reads TGTGCCAGCAGCCAAGATAAGGCTAGCGGAGACAATGAGCAGTTCTTC.